Described below is a single T cell receptor (beta chain) sequence and its context. This entry is derived from a study of blood T cell repertoires in COVID-19. Some clones are missing from TCRdb's copy, which holds only in-frame ones; the method was immunoSEQ multiplex PCR. Altogether about 320,000 clones are present, 75% to 85% being singletons, with the ten largest covering approximately 7.9%. The trim removed 5 bases at V and 4 bases at J, leaving 8 bases unmatched. The germline gives CDR1 SGHTA, CDR2 FQGNSA. This CDR3 has 15 residues. V is TRBV7-2 and J is TRBJ1-5; 7 nucleotides match TRBD1. Sample: peripheral blood. This clonotype was sampled from a human donor in a cohort sampled during active COVID-19. CDR3 in amino acids: CASSLNGQDNQPQHF. The DNA of the CDR3 is TGTGCCAGCAGCCTGAACGGACAGGATAATCAGCCCCAGCATTTT.